This TCR beta chain was identified during a study of beta chain features in type 1 diabetes. The study, taken as a whole, reports: The study found moderately but significantly shorter TCRB CDR3s in all four CD4+ subsets of Type 1 diabetes patients. There was no resolution here of whether HLA type influences TCRB rearrangement.

This CDR3 has 13 residues. V lost 0 bases and J lost 4, with 9 bases in between. Germline CDR1 and CDR2: GTSNPN and SVGIG (reference sequence). This clone was seen repeatedly, ten times or more. Its cognate antigen is unknown. Sequenced material consisted of expressed TCRB transcripts (all of the isolated RNA was reverse transcribed). The method was immunoSEQ multiplex PCR; TCRdb's version includes in-frame clones alone and lacks a portion of them. The data show roughly 130,000 clones, 7% to 10% seen once. This TCR came from a young man in good health. The sequenced sample was central memory CD4+ T cells from blood. This rearrangement joins TRBV30 to TRBJ1-2; D is unclear. The CDR3 reads CAWSVPLTYGYTF. CDR3 nucleotide sequence: TGTGCCTGGAGTGTACCCCTAACCTATGGCTACACCTTC.